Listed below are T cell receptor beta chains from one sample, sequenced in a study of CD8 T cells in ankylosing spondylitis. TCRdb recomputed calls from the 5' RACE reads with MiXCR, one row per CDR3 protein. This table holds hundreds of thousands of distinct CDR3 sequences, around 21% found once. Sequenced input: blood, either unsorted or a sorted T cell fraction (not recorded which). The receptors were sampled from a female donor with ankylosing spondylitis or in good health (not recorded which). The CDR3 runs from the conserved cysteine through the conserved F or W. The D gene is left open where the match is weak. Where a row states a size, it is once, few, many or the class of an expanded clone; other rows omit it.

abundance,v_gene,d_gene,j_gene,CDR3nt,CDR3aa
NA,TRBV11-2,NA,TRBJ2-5,TGTGCCAGCAGCTTAGATCGCATGACAGGAGGGCAAGAGACCCAGTACTTC,CASSLDRMTGGQETQYF
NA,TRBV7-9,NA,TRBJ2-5,TGTGCCAGCAGCCTGACTGGCGCAGTGGCGGAGACCCAGTACTTC,CASSLTGAVAETQYF
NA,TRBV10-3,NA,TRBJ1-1,TGTGCCATCAGTGGGACAGTCGAGGCTGAAGCTTTCTTT,CAISGTVEAEAFF
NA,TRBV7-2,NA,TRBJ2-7,TGTGCCAGCAGCTTAACGGCAGGGTACGAGCAGTACTTC,CASSLTAGYEQYF
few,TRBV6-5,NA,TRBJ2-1,TGTGCCAGCAGTTACTCAGGGGGAGAGAATGAGCAGTTCTTC,CASSYSGGENEQFF
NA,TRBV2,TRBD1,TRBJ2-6,TGTGCCAGCAGTGTTGGGGGGACAGGGGTCGGTGGGGCCAACGTCCTGACTTTC,CASSVGGTGVGGANVLTF
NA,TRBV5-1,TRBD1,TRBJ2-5,TGCGCCAGCAGCTGGACAGGGGGCAATGGGTTGGAGACCCAGTACTTC,CASSWTGGNGLETQYF
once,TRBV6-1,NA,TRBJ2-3,TGTGCCAGCAGCTCGACGGGGGCCCACACAGATACGCAGTATTTT,CASSSTGAHTDTQYF
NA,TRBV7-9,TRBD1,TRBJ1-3,TGTGCCAGCAGTAGACAGGGGGCCCGCTCTGGAAACACCATATATTTT,CASSRQGARSGNTIYF
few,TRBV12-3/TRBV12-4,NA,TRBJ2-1,TGTGCCAGCAGCCTAATGGCGGGCTCCTACAATGAGCAGTTCTTC,CASSLMAGSYNEQFF
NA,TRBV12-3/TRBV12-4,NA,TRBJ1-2,TGTGCCAGCAACTTGGGACGGTCCTATGGCTACACCTTC,CASNLGRSYGYTF
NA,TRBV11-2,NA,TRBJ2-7,TGTGCCAGCAGCTTATACAGGGAGGCCTACGAGCAGTACTTC,CASSLYREAYEQYF
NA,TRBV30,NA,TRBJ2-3,TGTGCCTGGAGCAGATTTACAAGCACAGATACGCAGTATTTT,CAWSRFTSTDTQYF
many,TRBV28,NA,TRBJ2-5,TGTGCCAGCAGTTTCCCAGGATCCCTCCAAGAGACCCAGTACTTC,CASSFPGSLQETQYF
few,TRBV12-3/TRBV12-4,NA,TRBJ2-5,TGTGCCAGCAGTCCTGGGGGGACGTCAAAAGAGACCCAGTACTTC,CASSPGGTSKETQYF
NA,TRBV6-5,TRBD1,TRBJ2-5,TGTGCCAGCAGTTACTCTGCCAGGGGGCGCGATGAGACCCAGTACTTC,CASSYSARGRDETQYF
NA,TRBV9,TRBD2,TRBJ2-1,TGTGCCAGCAGCTCAGGGACTAGCGGGAGGTTTAGCTACAATGAGCAGTTCTTC,CASSSGTSGRFSYNEQFF
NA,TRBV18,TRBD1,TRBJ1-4,TGTGCCAGCTCAACTAGGAATACCCGGACAGGGGTTGGAGGAGAAAAACTGTTTTTT,CASSTRNTRTGVGGEKLFF
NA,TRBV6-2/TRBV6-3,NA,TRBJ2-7,TGTGCATCCCGGGATTTCTCCTACGAGCAGTACTTC,CASRDFSYEQYF
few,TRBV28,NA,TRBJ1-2,TGTGCCAGCACCACTCCGCTTAACTATGGCTACACCTTC,CASTTPLNYGYTF
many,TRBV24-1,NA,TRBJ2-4,TGTGCCACCAGTGATGGGTCCCAAGGAGCCAAAAACATTCAGTACTTC,CATSDGSQGAKNIQYF
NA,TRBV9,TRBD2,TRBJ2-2,TGTGCCAGCAGCCCCGGAGGACTAGATGGGCCCGGGGAGCTGTTTTTT,CASSPGGLDGPGELFF
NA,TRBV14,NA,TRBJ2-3,TGTGCCAGCAGCGACGGGACTGCGGTCACAGATACGCAGTATTTT,CASSDGTAVTDTQYF
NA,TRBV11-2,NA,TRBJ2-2,TGTGCCAGCAGCTACACGAGGGCGGGCACCGGGGAGCTGTTTTTT,CASSYTRAGTGELFF
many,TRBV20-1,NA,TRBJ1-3,TGCAGTGCTAGCCGGAAATTAATCGGAAACACCATATATTTT,CSASRKLIGNTIYF
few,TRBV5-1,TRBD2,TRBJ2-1,TGCGCCAGCAGCTTAGCGGGAGGGGACTACAATGAGCAGTTCTTC,CASSLAGGDYNEQFF
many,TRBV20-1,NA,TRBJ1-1,TGCAGTGCTAGGGGAGATAAACAGGGTCGGAGCACTGAAGCTTTCTTT,CSARGDKQGRSTEAFF
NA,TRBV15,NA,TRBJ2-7,TGTGCCACCAGCAGAGATGAATTGGGGAGACGCTACGAGCAGTACTTC,CATSRDELGRRYEQYF
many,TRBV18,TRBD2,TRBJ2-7,TGTGCCAGCTCACCGGGACTAGCGAACGACGAGCAGTACTTC,CASSPGLANDEQYF
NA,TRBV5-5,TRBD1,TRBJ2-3,TGTGCCAGCAGACTACAGGGGGTTACAGATAAGCAGTATTTT,CASRLQGVTDKQYF
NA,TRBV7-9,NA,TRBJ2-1,TGTGCCAGCAGCTCTGGTCTGCCGTTCTTC,CASSSGLPFF
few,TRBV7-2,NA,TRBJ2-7,TGTGCCAGCAGCTTAGCAGGGGAGCAGTACTTC,CASSLAGEQYF
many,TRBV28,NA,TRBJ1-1,TGTGCCAGCATGAGGGGGGGTCAGAACACTGAAGCTTTCTTT,CASMRGGQNTEAFF
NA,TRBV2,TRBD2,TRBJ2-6,TGTGCCAGCACAAGACTAGCGGACTCTGGGGCCAACGTCCTGACTTTC,CASTRLADSGANVLTF
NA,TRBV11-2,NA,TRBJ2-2,TGTGCCAGCAGCTTAGGGACGGGTCTCCCCGGGGAGCTGTTTTTT,CASSLGTGLPGELFF
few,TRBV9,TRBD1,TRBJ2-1,TGTGCCAGCAGTTCAGGGGGTCCCTACAATGAGCAGTTCTTC,CASSSGGPYNEQFF
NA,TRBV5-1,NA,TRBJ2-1,TGCGCCAGCAGCCCGACTAGTGGAAGTGAGCAGTTCTTC,CASSPTSGSEQFF
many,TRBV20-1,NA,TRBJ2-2,TGCAGTGCTAGAGAGGACTACCCGAACACCGGGGAGCTGTTTTTT,CSAREDYPNTGELFF
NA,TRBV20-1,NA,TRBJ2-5,TGCAGTGCTAGAGTGGGGGGAGGATCGTGGGAGACCCAGTACTTC,CSARVGGGSWETQYF
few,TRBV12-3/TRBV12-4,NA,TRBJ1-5,TGTGCCAGCAGTTGGAGGGGAGGTCAGCCCCAGCATTTT,CASSWRGGQPQHF
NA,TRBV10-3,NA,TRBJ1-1,TGTGCCATCAGTGAGGGTTCTGTGGCTTTCTTT,CAISEGSVAFF
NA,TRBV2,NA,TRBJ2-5,TGTGCCAGCAGTGAAAGCATGGAGACCCAGTACTTC,CASSESMETQYF